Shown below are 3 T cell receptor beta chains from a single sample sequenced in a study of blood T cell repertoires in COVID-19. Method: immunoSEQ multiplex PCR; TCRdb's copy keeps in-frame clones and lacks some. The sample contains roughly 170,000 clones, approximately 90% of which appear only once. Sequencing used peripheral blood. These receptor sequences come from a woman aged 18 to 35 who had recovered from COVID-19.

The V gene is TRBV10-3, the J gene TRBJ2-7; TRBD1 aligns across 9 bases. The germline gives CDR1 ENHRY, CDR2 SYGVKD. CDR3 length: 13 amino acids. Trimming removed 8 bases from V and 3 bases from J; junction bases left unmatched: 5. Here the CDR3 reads CAIGGQGLYEQYF. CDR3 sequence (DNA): TGTGCCATCGGGGGACAGGGCCTCTACGAGCAGTACTTC.

CDR3 sequence (DNA): TGTGCCAGCAGTGCCGGGGAACTGCTCAATCAGCCCCAGCATTTT. It codes for CASSAGELLNQPQHF. The chain uses TRBV25-1 and TRBJ1-5; D is uncertain. With 4 bases removed from V and 3 bases from J, the gap between germline ends came to 13 bases. The CDR3 consists of 15 residues. CDR1 and CDR2 from the germline V gene are MGHDK and SYGVNS.

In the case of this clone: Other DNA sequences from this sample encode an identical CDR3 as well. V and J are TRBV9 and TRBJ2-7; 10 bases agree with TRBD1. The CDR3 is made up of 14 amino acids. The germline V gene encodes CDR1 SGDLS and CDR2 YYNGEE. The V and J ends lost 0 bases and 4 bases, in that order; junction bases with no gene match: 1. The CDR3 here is CASSVGDRGYEQYF. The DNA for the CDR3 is TGTGCCAGCAGCGTAGGGGACAGGGGATACGAGCAGTACTTC.